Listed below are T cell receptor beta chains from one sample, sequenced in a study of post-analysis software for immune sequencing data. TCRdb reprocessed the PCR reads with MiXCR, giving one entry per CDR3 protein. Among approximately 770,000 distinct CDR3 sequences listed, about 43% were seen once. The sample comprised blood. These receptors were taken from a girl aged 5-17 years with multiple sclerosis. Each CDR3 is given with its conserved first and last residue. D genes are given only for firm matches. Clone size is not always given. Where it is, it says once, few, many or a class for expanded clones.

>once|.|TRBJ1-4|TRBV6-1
TGTGCCAGCAGTGAAGAATCCGGGGCGGGGTCAACTAATGAAAAACTGTTTTTT
CASSEESGAGSTNEKLFF
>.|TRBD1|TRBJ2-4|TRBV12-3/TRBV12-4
TGTGCCAGCACCGAATCCAGGGGGCGCAAAAACATTCAGTACTTC
CASTESRGRKNIQYF
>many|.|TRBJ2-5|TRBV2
TGTGCCAGCAGAGAAGGGGAGACCCAGTACTTC
CASREGETQYF
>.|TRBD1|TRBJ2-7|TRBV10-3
TGTGCCACCGGACAGGGGGAATCCTACGAGCAGTACTTC
CATGQGESYEQYF
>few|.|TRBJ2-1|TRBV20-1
TGCAGTGCTAGAGATGTATGGCGGGTAGCCTACAATGAGCAGTTCTTC
CSARDVWRVAYNEQFF
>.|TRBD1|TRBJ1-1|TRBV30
TGTGCCTGGTCGGGACAGGCGAACACTGAAGCTTTCTTT
CAWSGQANTEAFF
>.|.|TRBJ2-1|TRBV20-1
TGCAGTGGGCGGGGGACAGGTAATTGCAATGAGCAGTTCTTC
CSGRGTGNCNEQFF
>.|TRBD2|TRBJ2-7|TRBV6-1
TGTGCCAGCAGTCCCTGGGGGGGCGAGCAGTACTTC
CASSPWGGEQYF
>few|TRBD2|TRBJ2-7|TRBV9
TGTGCCAGCAGCGCGACTAGCGCCTCCTCCTACGAGCAGTACTTC
CASSATSASSYEQYF
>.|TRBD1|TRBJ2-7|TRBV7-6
TGTGCCAGCAGCTTACAGGGGGCCAACGAGCAGTACTTC
CASSLQGANEQYF
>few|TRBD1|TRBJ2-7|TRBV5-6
TGTGCCAGCAGCTGGGGGACAGACGAGCAGTACTTC
CASSWGTDEQYF
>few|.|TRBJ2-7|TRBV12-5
TGTGCTAGTGGTCCGCAGACAGGACCCTACGAGCAGTACTTC
CASGPQTGPYEQYF
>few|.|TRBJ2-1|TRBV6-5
TGTGCCAGCAGTTACAGTTGGAACAATGAGCAGTTCTTC
CASSYSWNNEQFF
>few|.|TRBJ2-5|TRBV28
TGTGCCAGCAGTTTACTCGCGGGCCAAGAGACCCAGTACTTC
CASSLLAGQETQYF
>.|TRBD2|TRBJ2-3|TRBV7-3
TGTGCCAGCAGCTCTTTAGCGGGATCAGATACGCAGTATTTT
CASSSLAGSDTQYF
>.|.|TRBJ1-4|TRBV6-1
TGTGCCAGCAGCCCACGGGTTAATGAAAAACTGTTTTTT
CASSPRVNEKLFF
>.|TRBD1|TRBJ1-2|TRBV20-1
TGCAGCGACCAACCGGGACAGGGGGGAAGCTATGGCTACACCTTC
CSDQPGQGGSYGYTF
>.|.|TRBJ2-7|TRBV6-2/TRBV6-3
TGTGCCAGCAGTTGGCGGGGCGGCCTCTACGAGCAGTACTTC
CASSWRGGLYEQYF
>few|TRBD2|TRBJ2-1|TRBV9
TGTGCCAGCAGCGGCCTAGAGTTGGGAGGGGCGTACAATGAGCAGTTCTTC
CASSGLELGGAYNEQFF
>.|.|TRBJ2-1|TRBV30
TGTGCCTGGAACCCCAGGGGAGGGGGCACCTACAATGAGCAGTTCTTC
CAWNPRGGGTYNEQFF
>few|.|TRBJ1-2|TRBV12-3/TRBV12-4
TGTGCCAGCAGGCCCGCTCACATGAACTATGGCTACACCTTC
CASRPAHMNYGYTF
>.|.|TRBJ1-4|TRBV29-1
TGCAGCGTTCGTGGTGATGAAAAACTGTTTTTT
CSVRGDEKLFF
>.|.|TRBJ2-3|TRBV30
TGTGCCTGGAGTGTACGGAAGCTTTCAGATACGCAGTATTTT
CAWSVRKLSDTQYF
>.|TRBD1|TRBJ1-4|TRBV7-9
TGTGCCAGCAGCCCGACAGGGGTGTTCGAAAAACTGTTTTTT
CASSPTGVFEKLFF
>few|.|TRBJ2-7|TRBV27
TGTGCCAGCAGTTACGGACGGGGGTTGGAGCAGTACTTC
CASSYGRGLEQYF
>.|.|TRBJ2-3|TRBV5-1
TGCGCCAGCAGGGCGGTTGACCCCCGGTGGACAGATACGCAGTATTTT
CASRAVDPRWTDTQYF
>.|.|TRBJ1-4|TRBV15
TGTGCCACCAGCAGATATGTAACAGGTCCTGATAATGAAAAACTGTTTTTT
CATSRYVTGPDNEKLFF
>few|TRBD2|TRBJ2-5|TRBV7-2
TGTGCCAGCAGCTGGGGGACTAGCGGGGCGTACCAAGAGACCCAGTACTTC
CASSWGTSGAYQETQYF
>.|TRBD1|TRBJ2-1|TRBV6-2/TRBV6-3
TGTGCCAGCAAAGAGGGGGCTGGAAATGAGCAGTTCTTC
CASKEGAGNEQFF
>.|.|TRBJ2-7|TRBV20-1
TGCAGTGCCCCCTCGACCGGGGACGAGCAGTACTTC
CSAPSTGDEQYF
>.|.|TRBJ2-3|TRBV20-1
TGCAGTGCTTTGGTTTTAACGGTCACAGATACGCAGTATTTT
CSALVLTVTDTQYF
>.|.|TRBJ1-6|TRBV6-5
TGTGCCAGCAGTTACCTTGGGCAGGGAAATAATTCACCCCTCCACTTT
CASSYLGQGNNSPLHF
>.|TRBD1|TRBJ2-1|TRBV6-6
TGTGCCAGCAGTAGCAGGGACAGGGCCACTGAGCAGTTCTTC
CASSSRDRATEQFF
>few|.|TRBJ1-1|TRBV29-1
TGCAGCGTTGTGGGAGGGAATTCGAAAGCTTTCTTT
CSVVGGNSKAFF
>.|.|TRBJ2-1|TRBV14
TGTGCCAGCAGCCAAGAGATTCAGGGCTCAGAGCAGTTCTTC
CASSQEIQGSEQFF
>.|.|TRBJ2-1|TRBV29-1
TGCAGCGTTGAGGACTCGTCCCAAGAGCAGTTCTTC
CSVEDSSQEQFF
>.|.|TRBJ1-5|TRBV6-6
TGTGCCAGCAGTTACTCGGCCGCTCAGGAGCATTTT
CASSYSAAQEHF
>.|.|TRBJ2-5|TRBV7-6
TGTGCCAGCAGCCGGAATATAGGGGGAGGCGGGGAAGAGACCCAGTACTTC
CASSRNIGGGGEETQYF
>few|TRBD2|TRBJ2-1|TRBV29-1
TGCAGCGTCCCTGGGGGTCTAGCGGGAGCCCGTCGGTTCTTC
CSVPGGLAGARRFF
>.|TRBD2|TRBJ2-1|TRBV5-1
TGCGCCAGCAGCTGGACTAGCGGACGGGGCAATGAGCAGTTCTTC
CASSWTSGRGNEQFF
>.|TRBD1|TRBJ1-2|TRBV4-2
TGTGCCAGCAGCCAAGGGCCCAGGGGGCAGGAAGGCTACACCTTC
CASSQGPRGQEGYTF
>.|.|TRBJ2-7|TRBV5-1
TGCGCCAGCAGCTACGAAACGGGGGACGGGGCATACGAGCAGTACTTC
CASSYETGDGAYEQYF
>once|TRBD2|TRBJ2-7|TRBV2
TGTGCCAGCAGTGAATCTCCTAGCGGAGTGGGCGAGCAGTACTTC
CASSESPSGVGEQYF
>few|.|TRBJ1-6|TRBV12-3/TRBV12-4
TGTGCCAGCAGTTTCGGTTTGGGTTCACCCCTCCACTTT
CASSFGLGSPLHF
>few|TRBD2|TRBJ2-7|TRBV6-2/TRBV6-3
TGTGCCGGCAGTTACTCGCTATCGGGACTAGCGGGGGACAACTCCTACGAGCAGTACTTC
CAGSYSLSGLAGDNSYEQYF
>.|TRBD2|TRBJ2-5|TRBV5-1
TGCGCCAGCAGCTTGTATGGGACTAGCGGGACACAGGAGACCCAGTACTTC
CASSLYGTSGTQETQYF
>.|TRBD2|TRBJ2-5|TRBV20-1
TGCAGTGCTCGCAGTCCGGGGGGATCGGGGGGAGAGACCCAGTACTTC
CSARSPGGSGGETQYF
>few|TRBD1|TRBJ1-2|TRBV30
TGTGCCTGGAGGCAGACAGGGTCGGGAGGCTACACCTTC
CAWRQTGSGGYTF
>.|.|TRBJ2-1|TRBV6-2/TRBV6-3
TGTGCCAGCAGTTACTCCACGACAGGCCTCTCCTACAATGAGCAGTTCTTC
CASSYSTTGLSYNEQFF
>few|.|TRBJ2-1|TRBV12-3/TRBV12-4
TGTGCCAGCAGGGGGGACGGGAGCTCCTACAATGAGCAGTTCTTC
CASRGDGSSYNEQFF
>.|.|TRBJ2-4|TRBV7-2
TGTGCCAGCAGCCCGGAGAGGGGGACGTACATTCAGTACTTC
CASSPERGTYIQYF
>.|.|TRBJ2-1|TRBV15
TGTGCCACCAGCAGAGGTCGGGGGGCCAATGAGCAGTTCTTC
CATSRGRGANEQFF
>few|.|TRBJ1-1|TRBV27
TGTGCCAGCAGTTTTCAGGGATTGAACACTGAAGCTTTCTTT
CASSFQGLNTEAFF
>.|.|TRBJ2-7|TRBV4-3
TGCGCCAGCAGCCAAGAGGGGGCGAAGGGCACTTCCGAGCAGTACTTC
CASSQEGAKGTSEQYF
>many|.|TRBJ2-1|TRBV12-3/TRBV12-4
TGTGCCAGCAGCTTAAATGAGCAGTTCTTC
CASSLNEQFF
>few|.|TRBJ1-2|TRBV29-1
TGCAGCGCCGGGACATCTAACTATGGCTACACCTTC
CSAGTSNYGYTF
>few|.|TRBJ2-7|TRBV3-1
TGTGCCAGCAGCTACACAAGGGGGGACAGCACCTACGAGCAGTACTTC
CASSYTRGDSTYEQYF
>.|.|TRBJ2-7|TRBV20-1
TGCAGTGCGCCGAGACGGAGCTCCTACGAGCAGTACTTC
CSAPRRSSYEQYF
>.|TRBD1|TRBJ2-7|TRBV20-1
TGCAGTGCTGGACCCGGGACAGGGGGGGCCTTCGAGCAGTACTTC
CSAGPGTGGAFEQYF